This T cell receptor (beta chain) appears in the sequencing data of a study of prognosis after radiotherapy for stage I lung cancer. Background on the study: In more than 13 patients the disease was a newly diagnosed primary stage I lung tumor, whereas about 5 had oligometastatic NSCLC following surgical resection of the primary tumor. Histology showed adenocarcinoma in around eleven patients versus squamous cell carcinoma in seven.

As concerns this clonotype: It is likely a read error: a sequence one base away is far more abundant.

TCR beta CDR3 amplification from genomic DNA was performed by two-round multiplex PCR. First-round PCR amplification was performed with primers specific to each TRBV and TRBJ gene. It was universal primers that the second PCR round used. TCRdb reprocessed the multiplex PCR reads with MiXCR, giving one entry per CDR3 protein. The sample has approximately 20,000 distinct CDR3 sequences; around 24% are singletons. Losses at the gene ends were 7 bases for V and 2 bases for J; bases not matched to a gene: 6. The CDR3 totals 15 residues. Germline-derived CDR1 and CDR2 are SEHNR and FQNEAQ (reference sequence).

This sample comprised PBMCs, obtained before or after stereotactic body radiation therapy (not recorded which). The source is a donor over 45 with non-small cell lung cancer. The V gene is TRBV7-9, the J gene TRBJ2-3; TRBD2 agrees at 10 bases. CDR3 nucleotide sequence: TGTGCCAGCAACCCCGGGACTAGCGTCACAGATACGCAGTATTTT. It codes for CASNPGTSVTDTQYF.